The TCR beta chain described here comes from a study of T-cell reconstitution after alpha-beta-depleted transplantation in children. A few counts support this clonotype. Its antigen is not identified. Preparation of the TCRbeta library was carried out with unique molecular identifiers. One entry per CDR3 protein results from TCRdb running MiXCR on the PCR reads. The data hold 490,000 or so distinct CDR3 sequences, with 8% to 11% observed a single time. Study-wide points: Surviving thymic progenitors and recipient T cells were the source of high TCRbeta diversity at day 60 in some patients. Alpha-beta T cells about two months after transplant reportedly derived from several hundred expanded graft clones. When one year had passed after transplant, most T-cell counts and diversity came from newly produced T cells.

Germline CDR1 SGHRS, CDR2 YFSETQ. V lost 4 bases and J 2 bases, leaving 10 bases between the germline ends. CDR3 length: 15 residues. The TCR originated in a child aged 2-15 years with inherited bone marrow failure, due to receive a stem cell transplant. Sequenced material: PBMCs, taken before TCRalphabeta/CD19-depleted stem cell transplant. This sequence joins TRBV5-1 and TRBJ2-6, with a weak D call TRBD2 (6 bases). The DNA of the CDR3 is TGCGCCAGCAGCGTGGGGGGTGCTGGGGCCAACGTCCTGACTTTC. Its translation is CASSVGGAGANVLTF. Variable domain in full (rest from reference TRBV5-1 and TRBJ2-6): KAGVTQTPRYLIKTRGQQVTLSCSPISGHRSVSWYQQTPGQGLQFLFEYFSETQRNKGNFPGRFSGRQFSNSRSEMNVSTLELGDSALYLCASSVGGAGANVLTFGAGSRLTVL.